The 16 T cell receptor beta chains below all came from one sample that was sequenced in a study of spatial heterogeneity in lung cancer. Time point: sample taken at primary tumor resection. TCRdb re-analysed the 5' RACE reads in MiXCR, keeping a single row per CDR3 protein. The sample has tens of thousands of distinct CDR3 sequences, about 7% seen once. The sequenced sample was PBMCs, obtained at surgery. These receptors were obtained from a female donor with early-stage non-small cell lung cancer.

This clonotype has at least ten counts. The chain couples TRBV7-9 to TRBJ1-2, with TRBD1 as a possible D gene (5 bases). Trimming removed 6 bases from V and 8 bases from J, with 22 bases in between. Per germline, CDR1 SEHNR and CDR2 FQNEAQ (reference sequence). This CDR3 region has 15 residues. The CDR3 spells CASSTSGRGRRGYTF. The CDR3 DNA reads TGTGCCAGCAGTACTTCCGGTCGGGGCAGGCGGGGCTACACCTTC.

This clonotype is a singleton in its sample. V gene TRBV6-1 combines with J gene TRBJ2-5; 8 positions match TRBD1. Per germline, CDR1 MNHNS and CDR2 SASEGT. V lost 7 bases and J lost 0; bases outside the gene matches: 10. The CDR3 totals 16 residues. Here the CDR3 reads CASIQGAREYQETQYF. The CDR3 bases are TGTGCCAGCATCCAGGGGGCCAGGGAGTACCAAGAGACCCAGTACTTC.

The chain employs TRBV19 and TRBJ1-5; 7 positions agree with TRBD1. This CDR3 comprises 16 residues. Per germline, CDR1 LNHDA and CDR2 SQIVND (reference sequence). V dropped 4 bases and J dropped 7; count of bases not matched to a gene: 13. This chain's CDR3 is CASSTPHRQGRQPQHF. The CDR3 DNA reads as TGTGCCAGTAGTACCCCCCATCGACAGGGCAGGCAGCCCCAGCATTTT.

This chain uses TRBV20-1 with TRBJ1-4, with D perhaps TRBD1 (5 bases). V lost 4 bases and J lost 7, with 10 bases in between. The CDR3 extends over 12 amino acids. The germline gives CDR1 DFQATT, CDR2 SNEGSKA (reference sequence). The chain's CDR3 is CSATREAEKLFF. The CDR3 coding sequence is TGCAGTGCTACCAGGGAGGCTGAAAAACTGTTTTTT.

The chain has TRBV20-1 and TRBJ1-6, with D perhaps TRBD1 (6 bases). Trimming took off 0 bases at V and 6 bases at J, with 15 bases between the two ends. In germline, CDR1 is DFQATT, CDR2 SNEGSKA (reference sequence). This CDR3 has 16 residues. The CDR3 DNA follows: TGCAGTGCTAGAGATCCGGGCGGGGGGCCTAATTCACCCCTCCACTTT. This gives the protein CSARDPGGGPNSPLHF.

The genes are TRBV30 and TRBJ2-1, with D maybe TRBD1 (6 bases). V was trimmed by 5 bases and J by 7 bases, leaving 12 bases between them. The CDR3 is made up of 12 amino acids. The germline CDR1 and CDR2 sequences are GTSNPN and SVGIG (reference sequence). CDR3 sequence (DNA): TGTGCCTGGGGACAGATGACAAATGAGCAGTTCTTC. It encodes CAWGQMTNEQFF.

In its sample, this clonotype was seen a few times. The V and J genes are TRBV20-1 and TRBJ1-6; D might be TRBD1 (5 bases). The length of the CDR3 is 14 residues. Germline CDR1 and CDR2: DFQATT and SNEGSKA (reference sequence). Trimming removed 3 bases from V and 8 bases from J, with 14 bases in between. The CDR3 region is CSARAEGAHSPLHF. The CDR3 DNA reads as TGCAGTGCTAGGGCCGAAGGGGCCCATTCACCCCTCCACTTT.

Ten or more counts support this clonotype. The gene calls are TRBV5-1 and TRBJ2-5; a weak D match, TRBD1 (5 bases). V was trimmed by 4 bases and J by 0 bases, leaving 10 bases between them. Germline V gene data show CDR1 as SGHRS and CDR2 as YFSETQ. The CDR3 has 14 residues. The chain's CDR3 is CASSKDTYQETQYF. CDR3 coding DNA: TGCGCCAGCAGCAAGGACACGTACCAAGAGACCCAGTACTTC.

This clonotype has only a few counts. The chain carries TRBV4-1 and TRBJ1-6; D is uncertain. Germline V gene sequence: CDR1 MGHRA, CDR2 YSYEKL. CDR3 length: 18 residues. Trimming removed 4 bases from V and 6 bases from J, with 22 bases in between. The CDR3 region is CASSLLPAIIRRNSPLHF. CDR3 DNA: TGCGCCAGCAGCCTCCTTCCCGCGATTATTCGGCGTAATTCACCCCTCCACTTT.

CDR3 coding DNA: TGTGCCAGCAGTGAAGTAGGACTAGCGCTGGGAAAGACCCAGTACTTC. Translating gives CASSEVGLALGKTQYF. This chain connects TRBV6-1 to TRBJ2-5; TRBD2 matches 9 bases. CDR3 length: 16 residues. Germline CDR1 MNHNS, CDR2 SASEGT. Trimming cost V 1 base and J 6 bases; bases outside gene matches: 9.

This chain uses TRBV7-9 with TRBJ1-2; no firm D call. V was pared by 5 bases and J by 2 bases, with 18 bases between. The germline gives CDR1 SEHNR, CDR2 FQNEAQ (reference sequence). The length of the CDR3 is 16 residues. This CDR3 reads CASSIGSGGVNYGYTF. DNA for the CDR3: TGTGCCAGCAGCATTGGGAGTGGAGGAGTAAACTATGGCTACACCTTC.

The chain carries TRBV5-1 and TRBJ2-5; perhaps D is TRBD1 or TRBD2 (7 bases each). This CDR3 spans 16 amino acids. Germline V CDR1 and CDR2: SGHRS, YFSETQ. V shed 4 bases and J shed 4 bases, with 20 bases lying between them. The DNA of the CDR3 is TGCGCCAGCAGCCCCGGGACAGTGGGAGGGGTAGAGACCCAGTACTTC. This codes for CASSPGTVGGVETQYF.

This clonotype occurred many times. V is TRBV12-3 or TRBV12-4 and J is TRBJ1-1; 9 bases match TRBD1. This CDR3 is built from 14 residues. V lost 4 bases and J lost 11; bases outside the gene matches: 11. The CDR3 DNA sequence: TGTGCCAGCAGTTCCCTATGGACAGGGGCGCAGGCTTTCTTT. As protein: CASSSLWTGAQAFF.

This clonotype was seen ten or more times. Here the CDR3 DNA reads TGTGCCACCAGCAGAGCGTCTAGCGGTACCTACAATGAGCAGTTCTTC. This encodes CATSRASSGTYNEQFF. The chain links TRBV15 to TRBJ2-1; the match to TRBD2 covers 7 bases. J was trimmed by 2 bases and V by 1 base; bases with no gene match: 5. CDR1 is LNHNV, CDR2 YYDKDF, per germline (reference sequence). This CDR3 comprises 16 residues.

This clonotype was recorded a few times. V and J are TRBV11-2 and TRBJ2-1; maybe TRBD2 (6 bases). The CDR3 has 13 residues. Per germline, CDR1 SGHAT and CDR2 FQNNGV. V was cut by 7 bases and J by 4 bases, with 11 bases left in between. The CDR3 is CASIGGRYNEQFF. CDR3 sequence (DNA): TGTGCCAGCATCGGGGGTCGGTACAATGAGCAGTTCTTC.

This chain joins TRBV20-1 and TRBJ2-2, with D perhaps TRBD2 (6 bases). The length of the CDR3 is 15 residues. The V gene lost 0 bases and the J gene lost 3 bases, with 11 bases spanning the gap. The germline gives CDR1 DFQATT, CDR2 SNEGSKA (reference sequence). CDR3 in amino acids: CSAREGGMDTGELFF. The CDR3 bases are TGCAGTGCTAGAGAGGGGGGTATGGACACCGGGGAGCTGTTTTTT.